These 2 T cell receptor beta chains came from one sample sequenced in a study of T cells after yellow fever vaccination. TCRdb redid the calling of the 5' RACE reads with MiXCR, one entry per CDR3 protein. The sample comprises fewer than 650,000 distinct CDR3 sequences, 21% of which are singletons, and less than 20% rests with the top ten. Specimen: PBMCs, collected about 20 days after the first yellow fever vaccination. All receptors come from a man aged 18 to 29 who received the YFV17D yellow fever vaccine.

This clonotype was picked up many times. The V and J genes are TRBV7-3 and TRBJ2-3; 7 bases agree with TRBD2. The V gene end was trimmed by 8 bases and the J gene end by 3 bases; junction bases not matched to a gene: 11. This CDR3 is 15 amino acids long. Germline loops: CDR1 SGHTA, CDR2 FQGTGA. Written as DNA, the CDR3 is TGTGCCAGCTCACCTCGACTAGCTGGGACAGATACGCAGTATTTT. Amino acid sequence: CASSPRLAGTDTQYF.

The rearrangement uses TRBV6-2 or TRBV6-3 and TRBJ2-3; tentatively, D is TRBD1 (5 bases). With 6 bases removed from V and 0 bases from J, the gap between germline ends came to 16 bases. Looked up from germline, CDR1 is MNHEY and CDR2 is SVGEGT. The CDR3 sequence is 16 residues long. The CDR3 DNA reads TGTGCCAGCAGCAAAGGGGCAGACCCTAGCACAGATACGCAGTATTTT. Translated: CASSKGADPSTDTQYF.